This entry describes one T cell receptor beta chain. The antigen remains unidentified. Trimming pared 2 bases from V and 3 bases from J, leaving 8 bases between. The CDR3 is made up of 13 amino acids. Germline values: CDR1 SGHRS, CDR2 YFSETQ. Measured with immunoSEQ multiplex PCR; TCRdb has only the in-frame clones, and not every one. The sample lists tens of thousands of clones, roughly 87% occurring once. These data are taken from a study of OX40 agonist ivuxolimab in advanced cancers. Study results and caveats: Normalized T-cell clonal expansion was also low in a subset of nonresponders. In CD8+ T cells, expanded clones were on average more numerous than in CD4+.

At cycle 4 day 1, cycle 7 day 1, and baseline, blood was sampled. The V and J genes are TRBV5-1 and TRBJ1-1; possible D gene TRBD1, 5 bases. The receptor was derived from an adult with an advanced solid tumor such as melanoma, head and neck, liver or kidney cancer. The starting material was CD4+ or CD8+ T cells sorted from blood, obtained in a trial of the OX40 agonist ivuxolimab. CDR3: CASSFGGDTEAFF. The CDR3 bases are TGCGCCAGCAGCTTTGGGGGAGACACTGAAGCTTTCTTT.